Listed here are 23 T cell receptor beta chains from one sample, sequenced in a study of T cells after yellow fever vaccination (dated by TCRdb to the late 2010s). Libraries were made using 5' RACE. Sequenced using an Illumina NovaSeq 6000. TCRdb reprocessed the public reads (quality trimming at Q25 with fastp, clone calling with MiXCR) and kept in-frame beta chains. Under each unique CDR3 protein, matching rows form one entry showing the most common genes and DNA. The sample table contains hundreds of thousands of distinct CDR3 sequences; only one count was recorded for about 5.2% of them. Roughly 3.4% of the sample lies in the top ten. Sample treatment or condition, as interpreted from the label and publication: live attenuated yellow fever vaccine strain. The source material was CD4+ T cells sorted from PBMCs, sampled on the day of the yellow fever booster vaccination. These receptors were taken from a man aged 18 to 29 who received the YFV17D yellow fever vaccine.

A few counts support this clonotype. The chain couples TRBV7-8 to TRBJ2-7; either TRBD1 or TRBD2 may fit D (6 bases each). The CDR3 totals 15 residues. V was trimmed by 5 bases and J by 2 bases, leaving 16 bases between them. In germline, CDR1 is SGHVS, CDR2 FQNEAQ. The DNA of the CDR3 is TGTGCCAGCAGCCTCATGGCGGGACAAGCCTACGAGCAGTACGTC. Residues: CASSLMAGQAYEQYV.

This clonotype was seen only a few times. The chain employs TRBV6-2 or TRBV6-3 and TRBJ2-1, with 9 bases identical to TRBD2. J was trimmed by 2 bases and V by 6 bases; bases with no gene match: 17. The CDR3 has 19 amino acids. Germline CDR1 reads MNHEY; CDR2 reads SVGEGT. CDR3 amino acids: CASSLDVSRGGVTYNEQFF. CDR3 DNA: TGTGCCAGCAGCTTAGACGTTTCCCGCGGGGGGGTTACCTACAATGAGCAGTTCTTC.

This sequence joins TRBV5-1 and TRBJ2-1; 7 bases agree with TRBD2. Losses at the gene ends were 5 bases for V and 0 bases for J; bases not matched to a gene: 5. Per the germline V gene, CDR1 is SGHRS and CDR2 is YFSETQ. This CDR3 spans 15 amino acids. Written as DNA, the CDR3 is TGCGCCAGCAGAGTTGAGCGGGACTCCTACAATGAGCAGTTCTTC. Its translation is CASRVERDSYNEQFF.

This clonotype showed up just once. The genes are TRBV4-2 and TRBJ2-6, with TRBD1 as a possible D gene (5 bases). Germline V gene lookup returns CDR1 LGHNA and CDR2 YNFKEQ. Trimming stripped 5 bases from V and 0 bases from J, with 11 bases between. The CDR3 sequence is 16 residues long. The CDR3: CASSFQGRSGANVLTF. The DNA for the CDR3 is TGTGCCAGCAGCTTCCAGGGCCGCTCTGGGGCCAACGTCCTGACTTTC.

The chain carries TRBV7-3 and TRBJ2-1, with no clear D. V lost 3 bases to trimming and J lost 3 bases, with 12 bases between them. Germline V gives CDR1 SGHTA, CDR2 FQGTGA. The CDR3 runs 15 residues. CDR3 amino acids: CASSFDEGDYNEQFF. The DNA for the CDR3 is TGTGCCAGCAGCTTCGACGAAGGTGACTACAATGAGCAGTTCTTC.

This clonotype was counted only a few times. The V and J genes are TRBV6-2 or TRBV6-3 and TRBJ2-1, with 13 positions matching TRBD2. CDR1 is MNHEY, CDR2 SVGEGT, per germline. The CDR3 is made up of 14 amino acids. With V trimmed by 6 bases and J by 7 bases, 3 bases remained unmatched. The CDR3: CASRLAGGLNEQFF. CDR3 bases: TGTGCCAGCAGACTAGCGGGGGGGCTTAATGAGCAGTTCTTC.

The gene calls are TRBV7-9 and TRBJ2-1; D perhaps matches TRBD1 (6 bases). Germline-derived CDR1 and CDR2 are SEHNR and FQNEAQ (reference sequence). V was shortened by 2 bases and J by 4 bases, with 21 bases between the two germline ends. The CDR3 runs 18 residues. The DNA for the CDR3 is TGTGCCAGCAGCTTATCGGGTCCCAGGGACATTAAGTACAATGAGCAGTTCTTC. Amino acids: CASSLSGPRDIKYNEQFF.

This chain connects TRBV4-3 to TRBJ1-1; 8 bases line up with TRBD1. The CDR3 covers 18 residues. Germline V gene data show CDR1 as LGHNA and CDR2 as YSLEER. The J segment lost 1 base and the V segment lost 0 bases, leaving 10 bases of the junction unmatched. Here the CDR3 DNA reads TGCGCCAGCAGCCAAGACGGATGGACAGGGCGTCCGAACACTGAAGCTTTCTTT. Its protein product is CASSQDGWTGRPNTEAFF.

In its sample, this clonotype was seen many times. The chain is built from TRBV12-3 or TRBV12-4 and TRBJ1-1, with 7 nucleotides matching TRBD1. With V trimmed by 6 bases and J by 1 base, 5 bases remained unmatched. The CDR3 loop spans 14 amino acids. The CDR3 is CASSPQGSNTEAFF. The CDR3 region has the DNA TGTGCCAGCAGCCCACAGGGGTCGAACACTGAAGCTTTCTTT.

This chain joins TRBV20-1 and TRBJ2-5; unclear D gene. From germline, CDR1 is DFQATT and CDR2 SNEGSKA (reference sequence). Trimming pared 3 bases from V and 4 bases from J, leaving 18 bases between. This CDR3 spans 15 amino acids. DNA for the CDR3: TGCAGTGCTAGGGCGGCCGGTGGGGTAGGAGAGACCCAGTACTTC. Its translation: CSARAAGGVGETQYF.

This clonotype was counted ten times or more. The CDR3 nucleotides read TGTGCCAGCAGTAAGGGGACAGTGGGGGGAGAGACCCAGTACTTC. It yields the protein CASSKGTVGGETQYF. The chain couples TRBV6-5 to TRBJ2-5, with D perhaps matching TRBD1 (7 bases). The CDR3 sequence is 15 residues long. The V end lost 5 bases, the J end lost 4 bases, and 17 bases lay between the germline ends. Germline V lookup: CDR1 MNHEY, CDR2 SVGAGI.

This clonotype was counted between two and nine times. The gene calls are TRBV7-8 and TRBJ2-7; 7 positions match TRBD1. V shed 3 bases and J 2 bases; nucleotides not matched to a gene: 4. The CDR3 sequence is 14 residues long. Germline loops: CDR1 SGHVS, CDR2 FQNEAQ. Written as DNA, the CDR3 is TGTGCCAGCAGCTTTTTACAGGGGCCCTACGAGCAGTACGTC. Residues: CASSFLQGPYEQYV.

This clonotype was detected many times. The chain combines TRBV6-6 with TRBJ1-5; 8 bases are a match to TRBD1. Losses at the gene ends were 2 bases for V and 7 bases for J; bases not matched to a gene: 10. The CDR3 has 16 amino acids. Germline CDR1 is MNHNY and CDR2 is SVGAGI (reference sequence). The CDR3 reads CASSYGVGAGGQPQHF. The CDR3 bases are TGTGCCAGCAGTTACGGAGTCGGGGCAGGGGGCCAGCCCCAGCATTTT.

Only one count was recorded for this clonotype. Written as DNA, the CDR3 is TGTGCCAGCAGCTCCGGGACAGGGTCCCGTCAGCCCCAGCATTTT. It yields the protein CASSSGTGSRQPQHF. The chain recombines TRBV5-6 with TRBJ1-5, with 9 nucleotides matching TRBD1. From germline, CDR1 is SGHDT and CDR2 YYEEEE. This CDR3 spans 15 amino acids. V lost 3 bases to trimming and J lost 6 bases; unmatched junction nucleotides: 7.

The table lists this clonotype with a few counts. J is TRBJ2-5 and V is TRBV5-1; maybe TRBD2 (5 bases). The germline CDR1 and CDR2 sequences are SGHRS and YFSETQ. The CDR3 is 13 amino acids. The ends were cut back, 3 bases at V and 1 base at J, with 7 bases in the middle. The CDR3: CASSWGVQETQYF. As DNA, the CDR3 is TGCGCCAGCAGCTGGGGAGTCCAAGAGACCCAGTACTTC.

The V and J genes are TRBV6-2 or TRBV6-3 and TRBJ2-7; either TRBD1 or TRBD2 may supply D (5 bases each). From germline, CDR1 is MNHEY and CDR2 SVGEGT. Trimming shortened V by 6 bases and J by 1 base, and 13 bases separated the two germline ends. The CDR3 loop spans 14 amino acids. The CDR3 loop is CASSGAGPSYEQYF. The DNA of the CDR3 is TGTGCCAGCAGCGGGGCGGGTCCTTCCTACGAGCAGTACTTC.

This clonotype was observed many times. This chain uses TRBV25-1 with TRBJ2-5; D is unresolved. V shed 2 bases and J shed 7 bases, with 17 bases lying between them. CDR3 size: 15 residues. Germline CDR1 and CDR2: MGHDK and SYGVNS. The chain's CDR3 is CASSERPYGTWTQYF. CDR3 sequence (DNA): TGTGCCAGCAGTGAAAGGCCCTACGGTACTTGGACCCAGTACTTC.

This clonotype was counted a few times. The chain carries TRBV11-2 and TRBJ2-7; D is undetermined. The CDR3 is 13 residues long. Trimming removed 5 bases from V and 8 bases from J, with 16 bases in between. Germline V gives CDR1 SGHAT, CDR2 FQNNGV. CDR3 loop: CASSPPQKRKQYV. In DNA, the CDR3 is TGTGCCAGCAGCCCCCCGCAGAAAAGGAAGCAGTACGTC.

The rearrangement links TRBV5-1 to TRBJ1-1; no clear D gene. Germline V CDR1 and CDR2: SGHRS, YFSETQ. The length of the CDR3 is 15 residues. The V and J ends lost 6 bases and 4 bases respectively, with 19 bases between them. CDR3 DNA: TGCGCCAGCACCCCCCTAGGAAGGTTGGGCACTGAAGCTTTCTTT. This codes for CASTPLGRLGTEAFF.

The DNA of the CDR3 is TGCAGTGCTGACGACAAGTACTATGGCTACACCTTC. Residues: CSADDKYYGYTF. J is TRBJ1-2 and V is TRBV20-1; D is unresolved. The length of the CDR3 is 12 residues. The germline CDR1 and CDR2 sequences are DFQATT and SNEGSKA (reference sequence). Trimming cost V 5 bases and J 3 bases, with 10 bases left between them.

This chain joins TRBV7-3 and TRBJ1-1; possibly TRBD1 for D (5 bases). The CDR3 is made up of 15 amino acids. Germline V lookup: CDR1 SGHTA, CDR2 FQGTGA. Trimming stripped 5 bases from V and 3 bases from J, with 16 bases between. This CDR3 reads CASSRDQGFDTEAFF. Written as DNA, the CDR3 is TGTGCCAGCAGCCGCGACCAGGGTTTCGACACTGAAGCTTTCTTT.

The chain has TRBV9 and TRBJ1-6; tentatively, D is TRBD1 (5 bases). This CDR3 spans 15 amino acids. Germline V gene data show CDR1 as SGDLS and CDR2 as YYNGEE. The germline V and J ends were trimmed by 4 bases and 10 bases, with 18 bases remaining between them. The CDR3, as DNA: TGTGCCAGCAGCCCACGCGGGGGGGGAACATCACCCCTCCACTTT. Protein product: CASSPRGGGTSPLHF.

The chain uses TRBV19 and TRBJ2-4; 7 bases line up with TRBD1. Germline CDR1 and CDR2: LNHDA and SQIVND (reference sequence). V gave up 4 bases and J gave up 10 bases; unmatched junction bases: 10. The CDR3 has 14 residues. The CDR3 DNA reads as TGTGCCAGTAGTACCGGACAGGAGATATCGATTCAGTACTTC. It codes for CASSTGQEISIQYF.